Below are 14 T cell receptor beta chains sequenced from a single sample in a study of vaccination and CD4 T cells after COVID-19. Cultured CD4+ T cell DNA was sequenced using the Oncomine TCR Beta short-read assay. TCRdb reprocessed the PCR reads via MiXCR and lists one record per CDR3 protein. The sample consists of just over 4,000 distinct CDR3 sequences, 35% to 45% of them appearing once. No antigen has been assigned to these receptors. Treatment indicated: roughly 11-day PBMC culture with coronavirus spike peptide pools or control peptides (ViraFEST assay). The sequenced sample consisted of CD4+ T cells from blood, cultured in vitro. These receptors all stem from a human donor who had recovered from COVID-19.

This clonotype is large in the sample. V usage is TRBV24-1 and J usage is TRBJ1-2; possible D gene TRBD1, 5 bases. Trimming shortened V by 6 bases and J by 7 bases, and 14 bases separated the two germline ends. The CDR3 covers 13 residues. Germline V gives CDR1 KGHDR, CDR2 SFDVKD. CDR3 loop: CATSYRGSGGYTF. CDR3 DNA: TGTGCCACCAGTTATCGGGGCTCGGGTGGCTACACCTTC.

The rearrangement links TRBV7-8 to TRBJ1-1, with D possibly TRBD1 on 5 matching bases. V lost 1 base to trimming and J lost 1 base, with 7 bases between them. CDR1 and CDR2 from the germline V gene are SGHVS and FQNEAQ. The CDR3 loop spans 14 amino acids. The CDR3 is CASSLGDENTEAFF. The DNA for the CDR3 is TGTGCCAGCAGCTTAGGGGACGAGAACACTGAAGCTTTCTTT. The complete variable domain, with remaining parts taken from reference TRBV7-8 and TRBJ1-1, reads GAGVSQSPRYKVAKRGQDVALRCDPISGHVSLFWYQQALGQGPEFLTYFQNEAQLDKSGLPSDRFFAERPEGSVSTLKIQRTQQEDSAVYLCASSLGDENTEAFFGQGTRLTVV.

The chain joins TRBV7-3 to TRBJ2-1; 9 bases line up with TRBD2. This CDR3 has 14 amino acids. The germline V gene has CDR1 SGHTA and CDR2 FQGTGA. Trimming cost V 5 bases and J 8 bases; bases outside gene matches: 7. In DNA form, the CDR3 reads TGTGCCAGCAGCCCCGCGGGAGGGTTGGATGAGCAGTTCTTC. Encoded protein: CASSPAGGLDEQFF.

The rearrangement uses TRBV7-8 and TRBJ2-6; D is possibly TRBD2 (6 bases). V was trimmed by 6 bases and J by 0 bases, leaving 21 bases between them. The germline V gene encodes CDR1 SGHVS and CDR2 FQNEAQ. The CDR3 contains 19 residues. The CDR3 reads CASRFGTRRALSGANVLTF. The CDR3, as DNA: TGTGCCAGCAGATTCGGCACTCGGAGGGCCCTCTCTGGGGCCAACGTCCTGACTTTC.

This chain connects TRBV12-3 or TRBV12-4 to TRBJ2-7; 11 nucleotides match TRBD2. This CDR3 has 14 amino acids. The junction had 3 bases not matched to a gene; V was cut back by 6 bases and J by 2 bases. The DNA for the CDR3 is TGTGCCAGCAGCCTACTAGCGGGAGCCTACGAGCAGTACTTC. The encoded protein is CASSLLAGAYEQYF.

The J gene is TRBJ2-4, the V gene TRBV4-3, with D possibly being TRBD1 or TRBD2 (5 bases each). V dropped 4 bases and J dropped 6 bases, with 13 bases sitting between them. Germline lookup yields CDR1 LGHNA and CDR2 YSLEER. The CDR3 is made up of 14 amino acids. The CDR3 spells CASSRGSTGNIQYF. In nucleotides, the CDR3 is TGCGCCAGCAGCCGGGGGAGTACGGGAAACATTCAGTACTTC.

This chain joins TRBV20-1 and TRBJ1-2; no clear D. V lost 0 bases to trimming and J lost 4 bases, with 6 bases between them. Germline V gene data show CDR1 as DFQATT and CDR2 as SNEGSKA (reference sequence). The CDR3 extends over 12 amino acids. The CDR3 is CSARDRSYGYTF. The DNA for the CDR3 is TGCAGTGCTAGAGATCGTAGCTATGGCTACACCTTC.

This clonotype was counted a few times. The chain joins TRBV6-1 to TRBJ2-3; TRBD1 matches 7 bases. The V segment lost 7 bases and the J segment 5 bases; nucleotides outside the gene matches: 9. CDR3 length: 14 residues. CDR1 and CDR2 from the germline V gene are MNHNS and SASEGT. For the CDR3, the DNA is TGTGCCAGCAAATTAAGGGGGCGCGGAGATACGCAGTATTTT. Translated: CASKLRGRGDTQYF.

As for this clonotype: A much larger clone lies one base from this, so it may be a read error. CDR3 in DNA: TGTGCCAGCAGCTCCACAGGGGGCGCAGCGTTTCGTACTGAAGCTTCCTTT. Translation gives CASSSTGGAAFRTEASF. The V and J genes are TRBV7-9 and TRBJ1-1, with 9 bases aligning to TRBD1. The CDR3 totals 17 residues. Germline values: CDR1 SEHNR, CDR2 FQNEAQ (reference sequence).

The V gene is TRBV7-8, the J gene TRBJ2-1; 9 positions agree with TRBD2. CDR1 and CDR2 (germline): SGHVS, FQNEAQ. The ends lost 2 bases at V and 0 bases at J; junction bases unmatched: 8. The CDR3 is 18 amino acids. CDR3 nucleotides: TGTGCCAGCAGCTTACGTCTAGCGGGGCCACGCTCCTACAATGAGCAGTTCTTC. As protein: CASSLRLAGPRSYNEQFF. Combining the CDR3 with reference TRBV7-8 and TRBJ2-1 gives the whole variable domain GAGVSQSPRYKVAKRGQDVALRCDPISGHVSLFWYQQALGQGPEFLTYFQNEAQLDKSGLPSDRFFAERPEGSVSTLKIQRTQQEDSAVYLCASSLRLAGPRSYNEQFFGPGTRLTVL.

In this sample, this clonotype is medium-sized. This chain uses TRBV2 with TRBJ2-7; D might be TRBD1 (5 bases). The germline V gene has CDR1 SNHLY and CDR2 FYNNEI. Trimming stripped 3 bases from V and 5 bases from J, with 11 bases between. The CDR3 consists of 13 residues. CDR3 sequence: CASSEIWGHEQYF. DNA of the CDR3: TGTGCCAGCAGTGAGATTTGGGGCCACGAGCAGTACTTC. Combining the CDR3 with reference TRBV2 and TRBJ2-7 gives the whole variable domain EPEVTQTPSHQVTQMGQEVILRCVPISNHLYFYWYRQILGQKVEFLVSFYNNEISEKSEIFDDQFSVERPDGSNFTLKIRSTKLEDSAMYFCASSEIWGHEQYFGPGTRLTVT.

This clonotype has more than one count but fewer than ten. The V gene is TRBV6-1, the J gene TRBJ2-7, with TRBD1 matching over 12 bases. This CDR3 region has 14 residues. Germline CDR1 reads MNHNS; CDR2 reads SASEGT. Losses at the gene ends were 6 bases for V and 7 bases for J; bases not matched to a gene: 7. The DNA for the CDR3 is TGTGCCAGCAGCTCGGGACAGGGGGCGCATGAGCAGTACTTC. This gives the protein CASSSGQGAHEQYF.

This clonotype is large. This rearrangement joins TRBV7-2 to TRBJ2-1; TRBD2 is a possible D gene (5 bases). There are 15 residues in the CDR3. Germline-derived CDR1 and CDR2 are SGHTA and FQGNSA. Trimming stripped 5 bases from V and 10 bases from J, with 21 bases between. CDR3 in amino acids: CASSPPLLGPREQFF. CDR3 in DNA: TGTGCCAGCAGCCCTCCCCTACTAGGTCCGAGGGAGCAGTTCTTC.

This clonotype is medium-sized in the sample. V usage is TRBV7-2 and J usage is TRBJ2-5; either TRBD1 or TRBD2 may fit D (5 bases each). Germline V lookup: CDR1 SGHTA, CDR2 FQGNSA. The V gene lost 2 bases and the J gene lost 5 bases, with 12 bases spanning the gap. The CDR3 consists of 14 residues. The CDR3 bases are TGTGCCAGCAGCTTACAGGGCGGGTGGGAGACCCAGTACTTC. As protein: CASSLQGGWETQYF.